This T cell receptor beta chain was identified during a study of blood T cell repertoires in COVID-19. About the study: The analysed material was cDNA or gDNA that came from T cells, B-cell-depleted T cells, or PBMCs.

Profiled with immunoSEQ multiplex PCR; TCRdb holds only in-frame clones, not every one. The profile shows roughly 25,000 clones, approximately 90% of them singletons. The germline V gene encodes CDR1 MNHEY and CDR2 SMNVEV (reference sequence). Trimming cost V 0 bases and J 4 bases, with 13 bases left between them. This CDR3 contains 15 residues. This clone was counted only a few times. The sample taken for sequencing was peripheral blood. The chain couples TRBV27 to TRBJ2-7; tentative D call: TRBD2 (6 bases). The sequence derives from a man in his sixties or seventies with active COVID-19. This CDR3 is CASSLSIGSGYEQYF. DNA of the CDR3: TGTGCCAGCAGTTTATCCATCGGGAGTGGGTACGAGCAGTACTTC.